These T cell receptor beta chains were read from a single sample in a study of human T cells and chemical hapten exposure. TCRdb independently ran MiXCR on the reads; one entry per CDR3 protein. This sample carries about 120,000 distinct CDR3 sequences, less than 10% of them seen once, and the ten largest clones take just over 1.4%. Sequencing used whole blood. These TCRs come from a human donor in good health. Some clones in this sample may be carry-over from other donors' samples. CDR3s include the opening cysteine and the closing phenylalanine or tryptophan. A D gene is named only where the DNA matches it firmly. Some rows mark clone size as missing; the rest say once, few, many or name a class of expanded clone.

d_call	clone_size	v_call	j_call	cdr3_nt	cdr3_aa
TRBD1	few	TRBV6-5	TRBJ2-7	TGTGCCAGCAGAGACAGGGGTTGGTACGAGCAGTACTTC	CASRDRGWYEQYF
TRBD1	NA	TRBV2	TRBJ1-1	TGTGCCAGCAGGTCGACAGGGAGGGACACTGAAGCTTTCTTT	CASRSTGRDTEAFF
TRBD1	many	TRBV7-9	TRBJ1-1	TGTGCCAGCAGCTTAGTGGGCGGACAGGGGCTGAACACTGAAGCTTTCTTT	CASSLVGGQGLNTEAFF
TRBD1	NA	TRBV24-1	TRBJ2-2	TGTGCCACCAGTGGCCCGGGACAGGGTCACACCGGGGAGCTGTTTTTT	CATSGPGQGHTGELFF
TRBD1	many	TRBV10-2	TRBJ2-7	TGCGCCAGCAGAGAGATGGGACAGGGCGACTACGAGCAGTACTTC	CASREMGQGDYEQYF
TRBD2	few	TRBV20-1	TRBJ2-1	TGCAGTGCTAGAGATCGGGGACTAGCGGGAGGGCCGGGCAATGAGCAGTTCTTC	CSARDRGLAGGPGNEQFF
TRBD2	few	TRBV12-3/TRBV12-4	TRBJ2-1	TGTGCCAGCCGGCCTAGCGGGAGGGCCTACAATGAGCAGTTCTTC	CASRPSGRAYNEQFF
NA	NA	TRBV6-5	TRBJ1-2	TGTGCCAGCAGTTACTCGAAAGCTAACTATGGCTACACCTTC	CASSYSKANYGYTF
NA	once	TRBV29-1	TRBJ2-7	TGCAGCGTTGGGGAAAGCTCCTACGAGCAGTACTTC	CSVGESSYEQYF
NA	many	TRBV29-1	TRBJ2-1	TGCAGCGTTGGGTCCGGGGATGAGCAGTTCTTC	CSVGSGDEQFF
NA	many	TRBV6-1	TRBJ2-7	TGTGCCAGCAGTGAACTAGATAGCCCCAGGTACGAGCAGTACTTC	CASSELDSPRYEQYF
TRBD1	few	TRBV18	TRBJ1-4	TGTGCCAGCTCACCGCCGGGACAGGGGAATGAAAAACTGTTTTTT	CASSPPGQGNEKLFF
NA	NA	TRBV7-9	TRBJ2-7	TGTGCCAGCAGCAGAGCCCTTGGCACAGCTCCCCACGAGCAGTACTTC	CASSRALGTAPHEQYF
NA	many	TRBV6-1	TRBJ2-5	TGTGCCAGCAAGGAAGCAGGCTGGGGGCACCAAGAGACCCAGTACTTC	CASKEAGWGHQETQYF
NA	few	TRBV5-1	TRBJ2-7	TGCGCCAGCAGCTTGGACACCCCTCTCGAGCAGTACTTC	CASSLDTPLEQYF
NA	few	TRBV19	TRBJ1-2	TGTGCCAGTAGTATTCGTCGACAGGCTCTCGCCTATGGCTACACCTTC	CASSIRRQALAYGYTF
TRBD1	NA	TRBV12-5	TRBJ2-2	TGTGCTAGTGGTACCCCGGACAGGGGTTGGACCGGGGAGCTGTTTTTT	CASGTPDRGWTGELFF